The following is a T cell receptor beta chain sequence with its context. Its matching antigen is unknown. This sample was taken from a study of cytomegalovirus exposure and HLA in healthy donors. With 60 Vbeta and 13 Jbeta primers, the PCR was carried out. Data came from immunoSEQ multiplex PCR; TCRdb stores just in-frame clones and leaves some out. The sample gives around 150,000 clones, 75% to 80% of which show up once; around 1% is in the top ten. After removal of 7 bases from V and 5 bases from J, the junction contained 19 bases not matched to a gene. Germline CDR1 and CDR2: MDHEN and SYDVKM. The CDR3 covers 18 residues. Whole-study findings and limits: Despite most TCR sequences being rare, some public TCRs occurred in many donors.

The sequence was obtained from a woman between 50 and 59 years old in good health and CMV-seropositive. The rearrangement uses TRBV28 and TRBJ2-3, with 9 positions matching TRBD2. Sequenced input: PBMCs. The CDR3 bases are TGTGCCAGCAACCTCGTCTATTCTGGCGGGGGGGCAAAAGATACGCAGTATTTT. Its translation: CASNLVYSGGGAKDTQYF.